This passage covers 27 T cell receptor beta chains from one sample sequenced in a study of glioma-infiltrating T cells after dendritic cell vaccination. The data were produced by immunoSEQ multiplex PCR, yet TCRdb's version contains in-frame clones alone and is incomplete. The table includes 2,500 or so clones, approximately 85% detected once. Described time point: after dendritic cell vaccination, including at tumor progression/relapse. Monocyte-derived dendritic cells, cultured roughly 7 days with IL-4 and GM-CSF, were pulsed with autologous tumor lysate. The sample was tumor tissue, taken after dendritic cell vaccination. These TCRs come from a human donor with glioblastoma.

This chain links TRBV18 with TRBJ2-7, with 7 bases aligning to TRBD1. The germline gives CDR1 KGHSH, CDR2 LQKENI. Trimming cost V 2 bases and J 4 bases; bases outside gene matches: 5. CDR3 length equals 14 residues. CDR3 in DNA: TGTGCCAGCTCACCAGGGGGACAGCTTTACGAGCAGTACTTC. Translating gives CASSPGGQLYEQYF.

V and J are TRBV18 and TRBJ2-7; tentatively, D is TRBD1 (5 bases). Germline V gene lookup returns CDR1 KGHSH and CDR2 LQKENI. Trimming stripped 5 bases from V and 0 bases from J, with 14 bases between. CDR3 length: 15 residues. In nucleotides, the CDR3 is TGTGCCAGCTCAATCGACAGCTCGAGCTCCTACGAGCAGTACTTC. Its translation: CASSIDSSSSYEQYF. The full variable domain, rest sourced from reference TRBV18 and TRBJ2-7, is NAGVMQNPRHLVRRRGQEARLRCSPMKGHSHVYWYRQLPEEGLKFMVYLQKENIIDESGMPKERFSAEFPKEGPSILRIQQVVRGDSAAYFCASSIDSSSSYEQYFGPGTRLTVT.

This chain links TRBV19 with TRBJ1-1; D is ambiguous. The CDR3 totals 16 residues. Germline-derived CDR1 and CDR2 are LNHDA and SQIVND (reference sequence). Between the trimmed V and J ends, which lost 6 bases and 1 base, there was a span of 18 bases. The CDR3: CASSRSGGRSNTEAFF. The CDR3, as DNA: TGTGCCAGTAGCCGCTCCGGAGGAAGGTCGAACACTGAAGCTTTCTTT.

This clone was recorded only once. The rearrangement links TRBV7-2 to TRBJ1-5; D possibly corresponds to TRBD1 (5 bases). The V gene's germline CDR1 is SGHTA and CDR2 FQGNSA. CDR3 size: 15 residues. V shed 3 bases and J shed 7 bases, with 16 bases lying between them. The CDR3 DNA follows: TGTGCCAGCAGCTTGCAGGGCTCCTCGGGCCAGCCCCAGCATTTT. Its translation is CASSLQGSSGQPQHF.

The rearrangement joins TRBV19 to TRBJ2-2, with 9 bases fitting TRBD2. Germline CDR1 LNHDA, CDR2 SQIVND (reference sequence). The CDR3 covers 15 residues. Trimming took 1 base from V and 5 from J; bases not matched to a gene: 2. CDR3 amino acids: CASSIVAGVTGELFF. CDR3 coding DNA: TGTGCCAGTAGTATAGTAGCGGGAGTGACCGGGGAGCTGTTTTTT. Based on the CDR3 plus reference TRBV19 and TRBJ2-2, the full variable domain is DGGITQSPKYLFRKEGQNVTLSCEQNLNHDAMYWYRQDPGQGLRLIYYSQIVNDFQKGDIAEGYSVSREKKESFPLTVTSAQKNPTAFYLCASSIVAGVTGELFFGEGSRLTVL.

This chain connects TRBV6-6 to TRBJ2-1; D is ambiguous. Between the trimmed V and J ends, which lost 3 bases and 6 bases, there was a span of 6 bases. This CDR3 spans 12 amino acids. The germline gives CDR1 MNHNY, CDR2 SVGAGI (reference sequence). CDR3 DNA sequence: TGTGCCAGCAGTTATGCGAGCAATGAGCAGTTCTTC. It translates to CASSYASNEQFF.

This sequence joins TRBV27 and TRBJ2-7; TRBD2 might be the D (6 bases). CDR3 length: 14 residues. Germline CDR1 MNHEY, CDR2 SMNVEV (reference sequence). The ends were cut back, 3 bases at V and 2 bases at J, with 11 bases in the middle. This CDR3 reads CASSLIGRPYEQYF. CDR3 DNA sequence: TGTGCCAGCAGTTTGATAGGGAGGCCCTACGAGCAGTACTTC.

The genes are TRBV30 and TRBJ1-3; D remains ambiguous. V lost 5 bases and J lost 0, with 8 bases in between. This CDR3 is 13 amino acids long. Germline lookup yields CDR1 GTSNPN and CDR2 SVGIG (reference sequence). The CDR3 is CAWAGDSGNTIYF. The CDR3 nucleotides are TGTGCCTGGGCCGGGGACTCTGGAAACACCATATATTTT.

The V and J genes are TRBV2 and TRBJ1-2; TRBD1 aligns across 9 bases. Germline V gene sequence: CDR1 SNHLY, CDR2 FYNNEI. V was clipped by 8 bases and J by 8 bases; unmatched bases: 6. This CDR3 region has 12 residues. CDR3 loop: CASAGTGSGYTF. The DNA for the CDR3 is TGTGCCAGCGCCGGGACAGGGAGCGGCTACACCTTC.

The chain joins TRBV19 to TRBJ1-2; D possibly corresponds to TRBD1 (5 bases). Trimming pared 9 bases from V and 3 bases from J, leaving 17 bases between. Germline V CDR1 and CDR2: LNHDA, SQIVND (reference sequence). CDR3 length equals 14 residues. Written as DNA, the CDR3 is TGTGCCAGCATCGGGACTGCGGGATACTATGGCTACACCTTC. Its translation: CASIGTAGYYGYTF.

The chain has TRBV19 and TRBJ2-4, with D tentatively TRBD2 (5 bases). Germline V gene sequence: CDR1 LNHDA, CDR2 SQIVND (reference sequence). The V end was cut by 1 base, the J end by 0 bases, with 7 bases between. The CDR3 has 15 amino acids. As DNA, the CDR3 is TGTGCCAGTAGTATAGGACGGGGAGCCAAAAACATTCAGTACTTC. Translated, it gives CASSIGRGAKNIQYF.

This clone was observed a handful of times. The chain combines TRBV4-3 with TRBJ1-3, with D possibly being TRBD1 (5 bases). V dropped 0 bases and J dropped 0 bases, with 9 bases sitting between them. Germline V CDR1 and CDR2: LGHNA, YSLEER. The length of the CDR3 is 16 residues. CDR3 protein: CASSQDRGNSGNTIYF. For the CDR3, the DNA is TGCGCCAGCAGCCAAGATCGGGGGAACTCTGGAAACACCATATATTTT.

In its sample, this clone was seen once. The rearrangement links TRBV18 to TRBJ1-1, with D possibly being TRBD1 (5 bases). The CDR3 extends over 18 amino acids. Germline assignment: CDR1 KGHSH and CDR2 LQKENI. The V and J ends lost 1 base and 5 bases respectively, with 23 bases between them. The CDR3 nucleotides read TGTGCCAGCTCACCACAAACCCTGGCAGGGAGGATAGAAACTGAAGCTTTCTTT. Translation: CASSPQTLAGRIETEAFF.

The chain employs TRBV21-1 and TRBJ2-5; TRBD2, the table's D call, was not compared with the DNA. The J call may be faulty, since TRBJ2-7 better matches the DNA end. TRBV21-1 is noted as a pseudogene. This CDR3 spans 18 amino acids. The CDR3 bases are TGTGCCAGCAGCAATGAGGGTGGACTAGCGGCCCAGCGGGACGAGCAGTACTTC. It is translated as CASSNEGGLAAQRDEQYF.

This clone came up a few times. This sequence joins TRBV19 and TRBJ2-1; the D gene is possibly TRBD2 (5 bases). The CDR3 has 15 amino acids. V lost 4 bases, J lost 2 bases, and 12 bases lay in between. CDR1 is LNHDA and CDR2 is SQIVND in the germline V gene (reference sequence). The CDR3 coding sequence is TGTGCCAGTAGTACTACTAGTAGCCCCTACAATGAGCAGTTCTTC. This sequence encodes CASSTTSSPYNEQFF.

The chain has TRBV19 and TRBJ2-4; D is undetermined. Trimming pared 1 base from V and 0 bases from J, leaving 10 bases between. This CDR3 has 16 residues. Germline-derived CDR1 and CDR2 are LNHDA and SQIVND (reference sequence). The CDR3 DNA reads TGTGCCAGTAGTATAGGATCACAGCTAGCCAAAAACATTCAGTACTTC. Translation: CASSIGSQLAKNIQYF.

The V and J genes are TRBV29-1 and TRBJ1-1; D is perhaps TRBD1 (6 bases). Trimming removed 1 base at V and 1 base at J, with 13 bases between. Germline CDR1 is SQVTM and CDR2 is ANQGSEA. CDR3 size: 15 residues. The CDR3 DNA reads TGCAGCGTTGAAGGTCCCGTGACAGGGAACACTGAAGCTTTCTTT. This sequence encodes CSVEGPVTGNTEAFF.

The chain couples TRBV7-2 to TRBJ2-1, with 9 nucleotides matching TRBD1. This CDR3 has 15 residues. CDR1 is SGHTA, CDR2 FQGNSA, per germline. V gave up 0 bases and J gave up 8 bases; unmatched junction bases: 5. The chain's CDR3 is CASSLADRGFDEQFF. CDR3 sequence (DNA): TGTGCCAGCAGCTTAGCGGACAGGGGTTTCGATGAGCAGTTCTTC.

The chain has TRBV30 and TRBJ1-1; D perhaps matches TRBD1 (5 bases). Trimming stripped 3 bases from V and 4 bases from J, with 12 bases between. There are 13 residues in the CDR3. In germline, CDR1 is GTSNPN, CDR2 SVGIG (reference sequence). The DNA of the CDR3 is TGTGCCTGGAGGGAAACGACAGTCACTGAAGCTTTCTTT. Translating gives CAWRETTVTEAFF.

The V gene is TRBV9, the J gene TRBJ1-1, with D unclear. CDR3 length equals 14 residues. Trimming removed 0 bases from V and 1 base from J, with 7 bases in between. Per the germline V gene, CDR1 is SGDLS and CDR2 is YYNGEE. As DNA, the CDR3 is TGTGCCAGCAGCGTAGACAATACGAACACTGAAGCTTTCTTT. This codes for CASSVDNTNTEAFF.

The V and J genes are TRBV5-6 and TRBJ1-4, with TRBD1 as a possible D gene (5 bases). Trimming stripped 4 bases from V and 7 bases from J, with 14 bases between. Germline values: CDR1 SGHDT, CDR2 YYEEEE. The CDR3 runs 14 residues. CDR3 sequence: CASSTDTGGEKLFF. DNA of the CDR3: TGTGCCAGCAGCACGGACACCGGGGGTGAAAAACTGTTTTTT. Full variable domain (outside the CDR3, taken from reference TRBV5-6 and TRBJ1-4): DAGVTQSPTHLIKTRGQQVTLRCSPKSGHDTVSWYQQALGQGPQFIFQYYEEEERQRGNFPDRFSGHQFPNYSSELNVNALLLGDSALYLCASSTDTGGEKLFFGSGTQLSVL.

The chain links TRBV5-1 to TRBJ2-7; 10 nucleotides align to TRBD1. The CDR3 extends over 14 amino acids. Per the germline V gene, CDR1 is SGHRS and CDR2 is YFSETQ. Losses at the gene ends were 4 bases for V and 6 bases for J; bases not matched to a gene: 7. The CDR3 DNA reads as TGCGCCAGCAGCGCCGGGACAGGGGCTTCCGAGCAGTACTTC. This encodes CASSAGTGASEQYF.

In DNA, the CDR3 is TGCGCCACCTCTCCTAGCGGGAGGGCCAATGAGCAGTTCTTC. The encoded protein is CATSPSGRANEQFF. The rearrangement uses TRBV10-2 and TRBJ2-1, with 12 bases aligning to TRBD2. J gave up 6 bases and V 10 bases, and 7 bases lay outside the gene matches. Germline V gene sequence: CDR1 WSHSY, CDR2 SAAADI. The CDR3 loop spans 14 amino acids.

The gene calls are TRBV7-3 and TRBJ2-2; TRBD1 aligns across 12 bases. The germline gives CDR1 SGHTA, CDR2 FQGTGA. The CDR3 totals 17 residues. V shed 3 bases, J shed 6 bases, and the junction held 8 bases outside the gene matches. DNA of the CDR3: TGTGCCAGCAGCTTTCCTTCGGGACAGGGGGCATCCGGGGAGCTGTTTTTT. This codes for CASSFPSGQGASGELFF.

The chain employs TRBV5-6 and TRBJ2-5, with TRBD2 matching over 10 bases. CDR3 length: 16 amino acids. With V trimmed by 0 bases and J by 2 bases, 4 bases remained unmatched. The germline CDR1 and CDR2 sequences are SGHDT and YYEEEE. The CDR3 DNA follows: TGTGCCAGCAGCTTGGCGGGGACTAGCGTACAAGAGACCCAGTACTTC. Translating gives CASSLAGTSVQETQYF.

J is TRBJ1-1 and V is TRBV7-3; D gene unclear. This CDR3 region has 14 residues. Trimming took 2 bases from V and 1 from J, leaving 8 bases between them. CDR1 is SGHTA, CDR2 FQGTGA, per germline. CDR3: CASSLGGRNTEAFF. CDR3 DNA sequence: TGTGCCAGCAGCTTAGGAGGGCGGAACACTGAAGCTTTCTTT.

The chain has TRBV5-5 and TRBJ1-6, with D hard to call. Germline lookup yields CDR1 SGHKS and CDR2 YYEKEE (reference sequence). CDR3 size: 15 residues. V shed 4 bases and J shed 3 bases, with 11 bases lying between them. The CDR3 coding sequence is TGTGCCAGCAGCGTCGGGTCCGACTATAATTCACCCCTCCACTTT. Amino acids: CASSVGSDYNSPLHF. Based on the CDR3 plus reference TRBV5-5 and TRBJ1-6, the full variable domain is DAGVTQSPTHLIKTRGQQVTLRCSPISGHKSVSWYQQVLGQGPQFIFQYYEKEERGRGNFPDRFSARQFPNYSSELNVNALLLGDSALYLCASSVGSDYNSPLHFGNGTRLTVT.